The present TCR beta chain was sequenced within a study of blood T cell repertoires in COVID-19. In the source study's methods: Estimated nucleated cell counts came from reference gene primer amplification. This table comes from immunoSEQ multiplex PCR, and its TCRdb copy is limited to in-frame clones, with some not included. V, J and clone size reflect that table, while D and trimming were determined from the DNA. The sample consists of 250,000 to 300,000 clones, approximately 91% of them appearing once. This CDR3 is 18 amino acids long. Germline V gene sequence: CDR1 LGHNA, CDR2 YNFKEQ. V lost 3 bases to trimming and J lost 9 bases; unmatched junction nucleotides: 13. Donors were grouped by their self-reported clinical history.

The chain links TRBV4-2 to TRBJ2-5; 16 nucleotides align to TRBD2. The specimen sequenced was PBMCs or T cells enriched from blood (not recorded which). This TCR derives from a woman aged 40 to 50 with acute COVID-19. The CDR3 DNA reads TGTGCCAGCAGCCATCCGGGACTAGCGGGAGGGCCACTGGCGCCCCAGTACTTC. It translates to CASSHPGLAGGPLAPQYF.